This record concerns one TCR beta chain sequence. The data are from a study of radiotherapy plus CTLA-4 blockade in lung cancer. Method: immunoSEQ multiplex PCR; TCRdb's copy keeps in-frame clones and lacks some. Among 85,000 to 100,000 clones listed, less than 80% were seen once. This TCR was recovered from a human donor with non-small cell lung cancer that progressed on radiotherapy plus ipilimumab. Material: peripheral blood, obtained from a patient treated with radiotherapy plus ipilimumab.

The CDR3: CASSLGSLGSYEQYF. CDR3 in DNA: TGTGCCAGCAGCTTAGGCTCGCTTGGTTCCTACGAGCAGTACTTC. The V gene is TRBV7-9, the J gene TRBJ2-7; unclear D gene. V dropped 1 base and J dropped 1 base, with 11 bases sitting between them. This CDR3 spans 15 amino acids. Germline V gene data show CDR1 as SEHNR and CDR2 as FQNEAQ (reference sequence).